These 27 T cell receptor beta chains were sequenced from one sample in a study of radiotherapy plus CTLA-4 blockade in lung cancer. TCRdb's table, derived via immunoSEQ multiplex PCR, lists solely in-frame clones and lacks some. This sample has about 120,000 clones, with about 90% found just once. Sequencing used peripheral blood, obtained from a patient treated with radiotherapy plus ipilimumab. Receptor source: a human donor with non-small cell lung cancer that progressed on radiotherapy plus ipilimumab.

The V gene is TRBV5-1, the J gene TRBJ2-7, with 7 bases identical to TRBD2. This CDR3 has 15 amino acids. Germline V gene data show CDR1 as SGHRS and CDR2 as YFSETQ. Losses at the gene ends were 3 bases for V and 2 bases for J; bases not matched to a gene: 8. The CDR3 DNA reads as TGCGCCAGCAGCTACGGCCGGGACTATCCCTACGAGCAGTACTTC. It specifies CASSYGRDYPYEQYF.

V and J are TRBV6-1 and TRBJ2-2, with 9 bases identical to TRBD1. The CDR3 extends over 15 amino acids. Germline assignment: CDR1 MNHNS and CDR2 SASEGT. Trimming took 6 bases from V and 7 from J; bases not matched to a gene: 9. The CDR3 protein is CASSFRDRVHGELFF. The CDR3 DNA reads as TGTGCCAGCAGCTTCCGGGACAGGGTCCACGGGGAGCTGTTTTTT.

V is TRBV12-5 and J is TRBJ2-1, with TRBD2 matching 7 bases. V was clipped by 0 bases and J by 2 bases; unmatched bases: 10. The CDR3 is 18 residues long. Looked up from germline, CDR1 is LGHNT and CDR2 is FRNRAP. CDR3 sequence (DNA): TGTGCTAGTGGTTTGGTACCGATGAGGACTAGGACCTACAATGAGCAGTTCTTC. This sequence encodes CASGLVPMRTRTYNEQFF.

The chain employs TRBV6-5 and TRBJ2-3; D is perhaps TRBD2 (5 bases). Trimming shortened V by 10 bases and J by 3 bases, and 14 bases separated the two germline ends. The CDR3 consists of 13 residues. Germline-derived CDR1 and CDR2 are MNHEY and SVGAGI. The CDR3 region is CATEGSETDTQYF. As DNA, the CDR3 is TGTGCCACCGAGGGATCCGAGACAGATACGCAGTATTTT.

This sequence joins TRBV2 and TRBJ2-7; 8 bases fit TRBD2. The V segment lost 6 bases and the J segment 4 bases; nucleotides outside the gene matches: 11. CDR3 length equals 15 residues. The V gene's germline CDR1 is SNHLY and CDR2 FYNNEI. CDR3 nucleotide sequence: TGTGCCAGCAGGGAACAAAGCGGGAGCTCGTACGAGCAGTACTTC. Amino acids: CASREQSGSSYEQYF.

This sequence joins TRBV13 and TRBJ2-5; 11 bases are a match to TRBD2. The J call could be wrong; TRBJ2-7 is a better fit for the DNA end. CDR1 and CDR2 from the germline V gene are PRHDT and FYEKMQ (reference sequence). The CDR3 is 15 residues long. CDR3 loop: CASSSGTSGTYEQYF. In DNA, the CDR3 is TGTGCCAGCAGCTCCGGGACTAGCGGAACCTACGAGCAGTACTTC.

This chain uses TRBV27 with TRBJ2-4, with 10 positions matching TRBD1. The CDR3 consists of 15 residues. Looked up from germline, CDR1 is MNHEY and CDR2 is SMNVEV (reference sequence). The V segment lost 6 bases and the J segment 0 bases; nucleotides outside the gene matches: 2. Written as DNA, the CDR3 is TGTGCCAGCAGGGGACAGGGGTTAGCCAAAAACATTCAGTACTTC. It translates to CASRGQGLAKNIQYF.

The rearrangement links TRBV7-8 to TRBJ2-3; no clear D. Deletions cut 3 bases from V and 6 bases from J, with 22 bases between. Germline CDR1 reads SGHVS; CDR2 reads FQNEAQ. The CDR3 contains 17 residues. CDR3 region: CASSFPSRTLVSDTQYF. The DNA of the CDR3 is TGTGCCAGCAGCTTCCCCTCGCGGACGTTAGTCTCCGATACGCAGTATTTT.

In the case of this clone: The junction differs from germline at one of its ends, possibly a read error. The rearrangement uses TRBV10-1 and TRBJ2-2, with TRBD1 matching over 9 bases. CDR1 and CDR2 from the germline V gene are WNHNN and SYGVQD (reference sequence). The CDR3 extends over 14 amino acids. The CDR3 spells CGRSGTGHTRELFF. The CDR3 DNA reads TGCGGTCGGTCCGGGACAGGGCACACCAGGGAGCTGTTTTTT.

This clone appeared once. The chain links TRBV19 to TRBJ2-1; D not resolved. Germline V gene lookup returns CDR1 LNHDA and CDR2 SQIVND (reference sequence). Trimming took 7 bases from V and 0 from J, leaving 13 bases between them. This CDR3 has 15 amino acids. CDR3 in amino acids: CASTRSGSSYNEQFF. Written as DNA, the CDR3 is TGTGCCAGTACCCGCTCGGGCTCCTCCTACAATGAGCAGTTCTTC.

V is TRBV18 and J is TRBJ2-1; D possibly matches TRBD1 or TRBD2 (5 bases each). The V end was cut by 4 bases, the J end by 3 bases, with 7 bases between. In germline, CDR1 is KGHSH, CDR2 LQKENI. The CDR3 loop spans 13 amino acids. CDR3 amino acids: CASSLGGYNEQFF. In nucleotides, the CDR3 is TGTGCCAGCTCACTTGGGGGCTACAATGAGCAGTTCTTC.

The V gene is TRBV4-2, the J gene TRBJ2-2; no definite D call. The CDR3 is 17 amino acids. CDR1 and CDR2 (germline): LGHNA, YNFKEQ. Between the trimmed V and J ends, which lost 4 bases and 3 bases, there was a span of 18 bases. This chain's CDR3 is CASSLTLTRADTGELFF. In DNA form, the CDR3 reads TGTGCCAGCAGCCTAACCCTCACCCGGGCCGACACCGGGGAGCTGTTTTTT.

In its sample, this clone was seen a few times. The chain combines TRBV5-1 with TRBJ1-1; the match to TRBD1 covers 10 bases. The length of the CDR3 is 15 residues. Germline CDR1 is SGHRS and CDR2 is YFSETQ. The J segment lost 1 base and the V segment lost 4 bases, leaving 4 bases of the junction unmatched. The CDR3 is CASSLGTGANTEAFF. CDR3 DNA: TGCGCCAGCAGCCTCGGGACAGGGGCGAACACTGAAGCTTTCTTT.

This chain connects TRBV4-1 to TRBJ2-5; the match to TRBD2 covers 14 bases. V lost 0 bases, J lost 5 bases, and 11 bases stayed unmatched. The CDR3 contains 19 residues. Germline V gives CDR1 MGHRA, CDR2 YSYEKL. The CDR3 DNA is TGCGCCAGCAGCCAAGATTCCCGAGGGGGACTAGCGGGAGCTGAGACCCAGTACTTC. Translating gives CASSQDSRGGLAGAETQYF.

The CDR3 sequence is CASSDSGRQETQYF. For the CDR3, the DNA is TGTGCCAGCAGTGACTCAGGGCGCCAAGAGACCCAGTACTTC. This chain uses TRBV25-1 with TRBJ2-5; D is perhaps TRBD1 (5 bases). The CDR3 has 14 residues. Per the germline V gene, CDR1 is MGHDK and CDR2 is SYGVNS. Trimming removed 3 bases from V and 1 base from J, with 9 bases in between. The full variable domain, rest sourced from reference TRBV25-1 and TRBJ2-5, is EADIYQTPRYLVIGTGKKITLECSQTMGHDKMYWYQQDPGMELHLIHYSYGVNSTEKGDLSSESTVSRIRTEHFPLTLESARPSHTSQYLCASSDSGRQETQYFGPGTRLLVL.

This chain uses TRBV6-1 with TRBJ1-5; D is perhaps TRBD1 (6 bases). V was clipped by 6 bases and J by 0 bases, with 9 bases between them. Germline values: CDR1 MNHNS, CDR2 SASEGT. The CDR3 has 14 amino acids. CDR3 amino acids: CASSRDNSNQPQHF. In nucleotides, the CDR3 is TGTGCCAGCAGCAGGGACAATAGCAATCAGCCCCAGCATTTT.

The gene calls are TRBV12-5 and TRBJ2-5; D might be TRBD1 (6 bases). Trimming removed 6 bases from V and 5 bases from J, with 13 bases in between. The CDR3 length is 13 residues. Germline CDR1 is LGHNT and CDR2 is FRNRAP. DNA of the CDR3: TGTGCTAGTGGGCCTACAGGGCTGGAGACCCAGTACTTC. Amino acids: CASGPTGLETQYF.

The chain employs TRBV6-5 and TRBJ2-7, with D unclear. The germline CDR1 and CDR2 sequences are MNHEY and SVGAGI. The CDR3 consists of 14 residues. V lost 0 bases to trimming and J lost 1 base, with 7 bases between them. Here the CDR3 DNA reads TGTGCCAGCAGTTACTCGGCAGGATCCTACGAGCAGTACTTC. Its translation is CASSYSAGSYEQYF.

This rearrangement joins TRBV25-1 to TRBJ2-7; perhaps TRBD1 as D (6 bases). Trimming pared 6 bases from V and 6 bases from J, leaving 9 bases between. Per the germline V gene, CDR1 is MGHDK and CDR2 is SYGVNS. The CDR3 sequence is 11 residues long. The CDR3 DNA follows: TGTGCCAGCAGCCAAGGGGGCGAGCAGTACTTC. Protein sequence: CASSQGGEQYF.

The rearrangement links TRBV7-5 to TRBJ2-7; TRBD1, the table's D call, was not compared with the DNA. TRBV7-5 is reported as a pseudogene. The CDR3 loop spans 18 amino acids. The CDR3 nucleotides read TGTGCCAGAAGCCTAGGGCGCAGTGCTCCGGACAGGGCCTACGAGCAGTACTTC. Amino acids: CARSLGRSAPDRAYEQYF.

The chain couples TRBV7-3 to TRBJ2-3; maybe TRBD1 (6 bases). There are 19 residues in the CDR3. Germline V gives CDR1 SGHTA, CDR2 FQGTGA. V was shortened by 0 bases and J by 0 bases, with 19 bases between the two germline ends. CDR3 bases: TGTGCCAGCAGCTTAACGGGGGCACAGGGCCTCTCAAGCACAGATACGCAGTATTTT. Protein product: CASSLTGAQGLSSTDTQYF.

As DNA, the CDR3 is TGTGCCAGCAGTAGGACTAGCGGGATCTACGAGCAGTACTTC. The encoded protein is CASSRTSGIYEQYF. The rearrangement links TRBV6-6 to TRBJ2-7, with 12 bases fitting TRBD2. The CDR3 loop spans 14 amino acids. V dropped 5 bases and J dropped 3; count of bases not matched to a gene: 2. Germline V CDR1 and CDR2: MNHNY, SVGAGI (reference sequence).

As for this clone: A junction boundary mismatches the germline segment, possibly from a read error. The chain uses TRBV5-4 and TRBJ2-2; tentatively, D is TRBD1 (6 bases). This CDR3 has 15 residues. Germline V gene data show CDR1 as SGHNT and CDR2 as YYREEE (reference sequence). For the CDR3, the DNA is TGTGTCAGCAGCTTAGGGGGAGAGGTCACCGGGGAGCTGTTTTTT. It codes for CVSSLGGEVTGELFF.

The V gene is TRBV30, the J gene TRBJ1-6, with D perhaps TRBD1 (5 bases). Germline V gives CDR1 GTSNPN, CDR2 SVGIG (reference sequence). V dropped 2 bases and J dropped 7 bases, with 12 bases sitting between them. CDR3 length: 14 residues. CDR3 region: CAWSFSGSNSPLHF. Here the CDR3 DNA reads TGTGCCTGGAGTTTTTCAGGGTCAAATTCACCCCTCCACTTT. Full variable domain (outside the CDR3, taken from reference TRBV30 and TRBJ1-6): SQTIHQWPATLVQPVGSPLSLECTVEGTSNPNLYWYRQAAGRGLQLLFYSVGIGQISSEVPQNLSASRPQDRQFILSSKKLLLSDSGFYLCAWSFSGSNSPLHFGNGTRLTVT.

A few counts support this clone. The gene calls are TRBV30 and TRBJ1-2; D not resolved. The CDR3 runs 12 residues. Germline V gene sequence: CDR1 GTSNPN, CDR2 SVGIG (reference sequence). Trimming cost V 4 bases and J 0 bases, with 6 bases left between them. This CDR3 reads CAWTRTNYGYTF. In DNA, the CDR3 is TGTGCCTGGACCAGGACTAACTATGGCTACACCTTC.

The chain has TRBV9 and TRBJ2-1, with TRBD2 as a possible D gene (6 bases). Germline CDR1 SGDLS, CDR2 YYNGEE. V lost 0 bases to trimming and J lost 4 bases, with 11 bases between them. This CDR3 contains 15 residues. CDR3 nucleotide sequence: TGTGCCAGCAGCGTAGTGGCTAGCGCGTACAATGAGCAGTTCTTC. It translates to CASSVVASAYNEQFF. Full variable domain (missing parts from reference TRBV9 and TRBJ2-1): DSGVTQTPKHLITATGQRVTLRCSPRSGDLSVYWYQQSLDQGLQFLIQYYNGEERAKGNILERFSAQQFPDLHSELNLSSLELGDSALYFCASSVVASAYNEQFFGPGTRLTVL.

The chain couples TRBV10-3 to TRBJ2-5, with D perhaps matching TRBD2 (5 bases). The CDR3 runs 17 residues. V was shortened by 2 bases and J by 1 base, with 17 bases between the two germline ends. Per germline, CDR1 ENHRY and CDR2 SYGVKD. The CDR3 DNA sequence: TGTGCCATCAGTGAGGGCCCTTCTCTAGCTCTCCAAGAGACCCAGTACTTC. It yields the protein CAISEGPSLALQETQYF.